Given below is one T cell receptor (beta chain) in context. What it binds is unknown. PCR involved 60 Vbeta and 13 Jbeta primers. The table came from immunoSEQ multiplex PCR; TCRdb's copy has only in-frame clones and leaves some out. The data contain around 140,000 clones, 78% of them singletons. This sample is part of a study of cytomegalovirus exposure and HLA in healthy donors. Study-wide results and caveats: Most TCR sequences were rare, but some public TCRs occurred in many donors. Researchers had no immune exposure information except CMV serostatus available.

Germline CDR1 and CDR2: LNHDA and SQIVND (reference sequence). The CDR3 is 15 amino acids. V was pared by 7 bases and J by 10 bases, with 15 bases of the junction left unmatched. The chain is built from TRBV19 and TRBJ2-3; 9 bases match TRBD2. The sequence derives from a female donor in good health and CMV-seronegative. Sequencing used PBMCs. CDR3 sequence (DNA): TGTGCCAGTACCACTACGTCGGGTAGCGGGAGTGCGCAGTATTTT. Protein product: CASTTTSGSGSAQYF.